The TCR beta chain under discussion was sequenced for a study of OX40 agonist ivuxolimab in advanced cancers. Study as a whole: Intravenous ivuxolimab was administered to patients every 2 weeks at 0.01 to 10 mg/kg.

The CDR3 is 12 residues long. CDR1 and CDR2 from the germline V gene are LNHDA and SQIVND (reference sequence). V lost 6 bases and J lost 1, with 4 bases in between. TCRdb's copy holds only in-frame clones and misses some; the assay was immunoSEQ multiplex PCR. The table includes around 100,000 clones, around 87% detected once. The material sequenced was CD4+ or CD8+ T cells sorted from blood, taken in a trial of the OX40 agonist ivuxolimab. This sequence originates from an adult with an advanced solid tumor such as melanoma, head and neck, liver or kidney cancer. The genes are TRBV19 and TRBJ1-5; D remains unclear. As DNA, the CDR3 is TGTGCCAGTAGCTGGAGCAATCAGCCCCAGCATTTT. Its translation: CASSWSNQPQHF.